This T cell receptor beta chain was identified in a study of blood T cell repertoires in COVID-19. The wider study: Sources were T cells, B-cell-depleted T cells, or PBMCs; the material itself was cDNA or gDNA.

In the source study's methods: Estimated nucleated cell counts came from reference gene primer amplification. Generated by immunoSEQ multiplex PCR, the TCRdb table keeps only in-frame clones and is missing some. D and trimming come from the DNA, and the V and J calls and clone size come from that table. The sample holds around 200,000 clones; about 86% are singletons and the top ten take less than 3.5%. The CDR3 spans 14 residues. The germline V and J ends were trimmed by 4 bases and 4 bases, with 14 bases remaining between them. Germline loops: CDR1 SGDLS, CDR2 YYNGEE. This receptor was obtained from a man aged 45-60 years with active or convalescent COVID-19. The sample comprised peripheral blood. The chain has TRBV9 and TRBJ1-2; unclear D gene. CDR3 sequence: CASSPQATSYGYTF. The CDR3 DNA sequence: TGTGCCAGCAGCCCTCAGGCCACTTCCTATGGCTACACCTTC.